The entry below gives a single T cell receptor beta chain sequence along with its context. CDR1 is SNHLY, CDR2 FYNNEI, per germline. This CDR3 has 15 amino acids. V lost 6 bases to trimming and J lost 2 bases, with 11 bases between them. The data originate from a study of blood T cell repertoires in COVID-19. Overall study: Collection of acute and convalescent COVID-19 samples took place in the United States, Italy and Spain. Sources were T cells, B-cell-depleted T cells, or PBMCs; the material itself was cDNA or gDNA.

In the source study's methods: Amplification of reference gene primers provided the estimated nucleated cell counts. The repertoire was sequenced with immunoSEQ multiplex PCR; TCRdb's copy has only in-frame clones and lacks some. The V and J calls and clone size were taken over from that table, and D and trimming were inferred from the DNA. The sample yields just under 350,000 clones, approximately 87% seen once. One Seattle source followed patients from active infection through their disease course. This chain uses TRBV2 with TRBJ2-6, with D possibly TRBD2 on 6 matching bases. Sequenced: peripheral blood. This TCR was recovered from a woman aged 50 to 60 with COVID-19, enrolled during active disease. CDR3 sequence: CASSAGLTGANVLTF. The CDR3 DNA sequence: TGTGCCAGCAGCGCGGGACTTACTGGGGCCAACGTCCTGACTTTC.